This TCR beta chain originates from a study of blood T cell repertoires in COVID-19. Whole-study context: T cells, B-cell-depleted T cells, or PBMCs provided the cDNA or gDNA that served as material.

A Seattle source enrolled patients during active infection and followed them longitudinally. Clones were read by immunoSEQ multiplex PCR, and TCRdb kept only the in-frame ones, dropping some. The table has 150,000 or so clones, roughly 84% seen once. This clonotype was sampled from a man in his 60s with COVID-19, enrolled during active disease. The source material was peripheral blood.

DNA for the CDR3: TGTGCCAGCAGCCTCTACCCACCGGACAGCTGGGGCTACACCTTC. It specifies CASSLYPPDSWGYTF. The chain carries TRBV11-2 and TRBJ1-2, with a weak D call TRBD1 (6 bases). The V end lost 5 bases, the J end lost 8 bases, and 21 bases lay between the germline ends. Germline loops: CDR1 SGHAT, CDR2 FQNNGV. CDR3 size: 15 residues.